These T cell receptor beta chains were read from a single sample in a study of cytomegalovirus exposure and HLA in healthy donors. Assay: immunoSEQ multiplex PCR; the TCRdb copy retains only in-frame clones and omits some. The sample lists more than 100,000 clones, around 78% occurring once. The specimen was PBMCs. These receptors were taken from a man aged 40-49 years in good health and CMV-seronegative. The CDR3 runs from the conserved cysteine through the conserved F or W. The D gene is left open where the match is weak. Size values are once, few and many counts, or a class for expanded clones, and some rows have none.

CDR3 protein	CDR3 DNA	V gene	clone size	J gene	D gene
CASSLGIGDTEAFF	TGTGCCAGCAGCTTGGGCATAGGAGACACTGAAGCTTTCTTT	TRBV5-4	NA	TRBJ1-1	NA
CASSARQGSYEQYF	TGTGCCAGCAGCGCCCGACAGGGCTCCTACGAGCAGTACTTC	TRBV7-2	NA	TRBJ2-7	TRBD1
CASSNFDRGRWGQPQHF	TGTGCCAGCAGCAATTTTGACAGGGGTAGATGGGGTCAGCCCCAGCATTTT	TRBV21-1	NA	TRBJ1-5	NA
CASSPLGGPTASYEQYF	TGCGCCAGCAGCCCATTAGGCGGACCGACAGCTTCCTACGAGCAGTACTTC	TRBV4-1	NA	TRBJ2-7	NA
CASSLMPEGELFF	TGTGCCAGCAGCTTAATGCCCGAGGGGGAGCTGTTTTTT	TRBV7-2	NA	TRBJ2-2	NA
CASGTGNHEQYF	TGTGCCAGCGGCACAGGGAACCACGAGCAGTACTTC	TRBV2	NA	TRBJ2-7	NA
CASSRQRSGANVLTF	TGTGCCAGCAGCCGACAGCGCTCTGGGGCCAACGTCCTGACTTTC	TRBV7-6	NA	TRBJ2-6	NA
CASSLVMGGYHTEAFF	TGTGCCAGCAGCTTGGTTATGGGGGGTTACCACACTGAAGCTTTCTTT	TRBV5-6	NA	TRBJ1-1	NA
CASSFSGIPREQYF	TGTGCCAGCAGTTTTTCCGGGATCCCGAGGGAGCAGTACTTC	TRBV7-2	NA	TRBJ2-7	NA
CASSRGVTSGSGYEQYF	TGTGCCAGCAGCCGCGGCGTGACTAGCGGGAGCGGATACGAGCAGTACTTC	TRBV11-2	NA	TRBJ2-7	TRBD2
CASRPPGQSTDTQYF	TGCGCCAGCAGGCCACCGGGACAGAGCACAGATACGCAGTATTTT	TRBV5-1	NA	TRBJ2-3	TRBD1
CASSHRDWGQETQYF	TGTGCCAGCAGCCACCGGGACTGGGGACAAGAGACCCAGTACTTC	TRBV7-9	NA	TRBJ2-5	NA
CASRLAGFDEQYF	TGTGCCAGCAGACTAGCGGGGTTTGACGAGCAGTACTTC	TRBV5-4	NA	TRBJ2-7	TRBD2
CASSIGDNEQFF	TGTGCCAGCTCGATAGGGGACAATGAGCAGTTCTTC	TRBV5-4	NA	TRBJ2-1	NA
CASSVATTGGRPDTQYF	TGTGCCAGCAGCGTAGCTACGACGGGGGGGCGGCCAGATACGCAGTATTTT	TRBV9	few	TRBJ2-3	TRBD2
CASSLLAGHNEQFF	TGTGCCAGCAGCTTACTAGCGGGGCATAATGAGCAGTTCTTC	TRBV7-2	NA	TRBJ2-1	TRBD2
CAWSGLAGGKSAYEQYF	TGTGCCTGGAGTGGTCTTGCCGGAGGGAAATCGGCATACGAGCAGTACTTC	TRBV30	few	TRBJ2-7	NA
CASSPDREDQPQHF	TGTGCCAGCAGTCCGGACAGGGAAGATCAGCCCCAGCATTTT	TRBV27	NA	TRBJ1-5	TRBD1
CASSYGQSTGELFF	TGTGCCAGCAGCTACGGACAGTCCACCGGGGAGCTGTTTTTT	TRBV5-6	once	TRBJ2-2	NA
CASSQEEQSYNEQFF	TGCGCCAGCAGCCAAGAGGAACAGTCCTACAATGAGCAGTTCTTC	TRBV4-1	few	TRBJ2-1	NA
CASSSGGNTEAFF	TGTGCCAGTAGTTCAGGAGGTAACACTGAAGCTTTCTTT	TRBV19	NA	TRBJ1-1	NA
CASSPLTGVNTEAFF	TGTGCCAGCTCACCCCTGACAGGTGTGAACACTGAAGCTTTCTTT	TRBV18	few	TRBJ1-1	NA
CAIKGQGESYEQYF	TGTGCCATCAAAGGACAGGGGGAGTCCTACGAGCAGTACTTC	TRBV10-3	NA	TRBJ2-7	TRBD1
CASRKETGAAYNEQFF	TGCGCCAGCAGAAAAGAGACAGGGGCGGCCTACAATGAGCAGTTCTTC	TRBV5-1	NA	TRBJ2-1	TRBD1
CASSFGTSVYEQFF	TGTGCCAGCAGCTTCGGGACTAGCGTCTACGAGCAGTTCTTC	TRBV5-5	few	TRBJ2-1	TRBD2
CASSLAGQPPSYEQYF	TGCGCCAGCAGCTTAGCCGGACAGCCGCCTTCCTACGAGCAGTACTTC	TRBV5-1	NA	TRBJ2-7	NA
CASSILTGYTEAFF	TGTGCCAGCAGCATTCTCACAGGGTACACTGAAGCTTTCTTT	TRBV6-1	NA	TRBJ1-1	NA
CASSDTARGEAFF	TGTGCCAGTAGTGATACGGCCCGGGGTGAAGCTTTCTTT	TRBV19	NA	TRBJ1-1	NA
CASSDFSGGAGELFF	TGTGCCAGCAGTGATTTTTCCGGTGGTGCCGGGGAGCTGTTTTTT	TRBV6-1	NA	TRBJ2-2	NA
CASSLGPGPSYEQYF	TGTGCCAGCAGTTTAGGTCCAGGGCCTAGCTACGAGCAGTACTTC	TRBV27	NA	TRBJ2-7	NA
CAISDGGTGPGSGQFF	TGTGCCATCAGTGACGGCGGGACAGGCCCCGGCTCCGGGCAGTTCTTC	TRBV10-3	NA	TRBJ2-1	TRBD1
CASSVSGRVNTGELFF	TGTGCCAGCAGTGTTAGCGGGAGGGTAAACACCGGGGAGCTGTTTTTT	TRBV27	few	TRBJ2-2	TRBD2
CASSMPGHPATNEKLFF	TGTGCCAGTAGTATGCCGGGACATCCTGCAACTAATGAAAAACTGTTTTTT	TRBV19	NA	TRBJ1-4	NA
CASSQDHSNQPQHF	TGCGCCAGCAGCCAAGACCATAGCAATCAGCCCCAGCATTTT	TRBV4-1	NA	TRBJ1-5	NA
CASSRLVGELFF	TGTGCCAGCAGTCGGTTGGTCGGGGAGCTGTTTTTT	TRBV6-5	NA	TRBJ2-2	NA
CSVEPRDRTDTRYF	TGCAGCGTTGAACCCCGGGACAGGACAGATACGCGGTATTTT	TRBV29-1	NA	TRBJ2-3	TRBD1
CASSWGLPAVYGYTF	TGTGCCAGCAGCTGGGGCCTACCAGCTGTCTATGGCTACACCTTC	TRBV5-6	NA	TRBJ1-2	NA
CASSQGTGPQETQYF	TGCGCCAGCAGCCAAGGGACAGGGCCCCAAGAGACCCAGTACTTC	TRBV4-3	NA	TRBJ2-5	TRBD1
CARSVPGQLNEKLFF	TGTGCCAGAAGCGTGCCGGGACAGCTTAATGAAAAACTGTTTTTT	TRBV5-3	NA	TRBJ1-4	TRBD1
CASSPSGGASEQYF	TGTGCCAGCAGTCCTAGCGGGGGGGCCTCGGAGCAGTACTTC	TRBV27	NA	TRBJ2-7	TRBD2
CASSQDGPLAPDTGELFF	TGTGCCAGCAGCCAAGATGGCCCCCTAGCACCCGACACCGGGGAGCTGTTTTTT	TRBV4-2	NA	TRBJ2-2	NA
CASSNNPDYQPQHF	TGTGCCAGTAGTAATAATCCAGACTATCAGCCCCAGCATTTT	TRBV19	NA	TRBJ1-5	NA
CAWSLGGSAEAFF	TGTGCCTGGAGTTTGGGAGGGTCTGCTGAAGCTTTCTTT	TRBV30	once	TRBJ1-1	NA
CASSPPGNTNQPQHF	TGTGCCAGCAGCCCTCCAGGGAATACCAATCAGCCCCAGCATTTT	TRBV7-9	NA	TRBJ1-5	NA
CASSLQGTNEQFF	TGTGCCAGCAGTCTACAGGGAACCAATGAGCAGTTCTTC	TRBV27	NA	TRBJ2-1	NA
CASSQTGGDGYTF	TGCGCCAGCAGTCAGACAGGGGGGGATGGCTACACCTTC	TRBV5-1	NA	TRBJ1-2	TRBD1
CASSAGTGGVWGYTF	TGTGCCAGCAGCGCGGGGACAGGGGGCGTGTGGGGCTACACCTTC	TRBV7-6	once	TRBJ1-2	TRBD1
CASSLDSSYNSPLHF	TGTGCCAGCAGCTTAGATAGCTCCTATAATTCACCCCTCCACTTT	TRBV7-8	NA	TRBJ1-6	NA
CASSGGTASYEQYF	TGTGCCAGCAGCGGAGGGACAGCTTCCTACGAGCAGTACTTC	TRBV11-2	NA	TRBJ2-7	NA
CASRAHGSGETQYF	TGTGCCAGCAGGGCTCACGGGAGCGGGGAGACCCAGTACTTC	TRBV27	NA	TRBJ2-5	NA